These T cell receptor beta chains were read from a single sample in a study of kidney transplant recipient with SARS-CoV-2 infection. In TCRdb, the reads were re-called with MiXCR into one record per CDR3 protein. The sample lists some 220,000 distinct CDR3 sequences; under 30% were seen once. This material consisted of a blood sample, taken at baseline and on day 111 from a kidney transplant recipient. Receptors were obtained from a male patient aged 30 to 39 who had COVID-19 and was a kidney transplant recipient. Some T cells may be provided by the graft donor. Each CDR3 is given with its conserved first and last residue. The order of the fields is J gene, V gene, CDR3 protein.

>TRBJ1-2|TRBV25-1
CASSCARELGKTYGYTF
>TRBJ1-2|TRBV10-2
CASSSLCTSRKTYGYTF
>NA|TRBV7-8
CASSLPLSTGLRYEQYF
>TRBJ1-5|TRBV28
CASSLGRRAFVIQPQHF
>TRBJ1-6|TRBV19
CASSPFSNSPLHF
>TRBJ1-2|TRBV7-7
CASSGPLKCRKTYGYTF
>TRBJ1-2|TRBV10-1
CASSSSIRSRKTYGYTF
>TRBJ2-6|TRBV18
CASSLLADRRIRSGANVLTF
>TRBJ2-6|TRBV4-3
CASSQDRASGANVLTF
>TRBJ1-2|TRBV28
CASSWAKGVVVRYGYTF
>TRBJ1-2|TRBV5-6
CASWVTNSRKTYGYTF
>TRBJ1-1|TRBV7-6
CASSLLSRTEAFF
>TRBJ2-3|TRBV21-1
CASRKPLATVVQDTQYF
>TRBJ2-1|TRBV6-2/TRBV6-3
CASRASGNNEQFF
>TRBJ2-3|TRBV9
CASSDIAGGRTDTQYF
>TRBJ2-7|TRBV20-1
CSGRLAGGYEQYF
>TRBJ2-7|TRBV27
CASPTLAGVYEQYF
>TRBJ1-1|TRBV6-5
CTSRLVLEAFF
>TRBJ2-1|TRBV6-5
CASSYTGFPYNEQFF
>TRBJ1-1|TRBV6-2/TRBV6-3
CASRDESGTAFEAFF
>TRBJ2-1|TRBV5-1
CASKVASRLGNEQFF
>TRBJ2-7|TRBV2
CASSVTGWNDEQYF
>TRBJ1-2|TRBV6-8
CASSMVKRSRKTYGYTF
>TRBJ1-6|TRBV6-5
CASSYKSWGSPLHF
>TRBJ1-2|TRBV5-1
CASSLTGQGDYGYTF
>TRBJ1-5|TRBV20-1
CSARQGSSQPQHF
>TRBJ2-3|TRBV24-1
CATSDRFLDRLDTQYF
>TRBJ2-1|TRBV4-1
CASSPGTYERGTMEQFF
>TRBJ2-2|TRBV4-2
CASSLIGDFANTGELFF
>TRBJ1-3|TRBV14
CANRLSSGNTIYF
>TRBJ2-7|TRBV5-4
CASSPRASGTSYEQYF
>TRBJ2-2|TRBV7-2
CASSFRYTGELFF
>TRBJ2-1|TRBV5-1
CASSGGSLIYNEQFF
>TRBJ1-1|TRBV5-4
CASSTGGRVNRNTEAFF
>TRBJ2-2|TRBV12-3/TRBV12-4
CASSSLEPNAGELFF
>TRBJ1-2|TRBV11-2
CASSLCPASRKTYGYTF
>TRBJ2-7|TRBV18
CASSQLDRYEQYF
>TRBJ2-2|TRBV2
CASRSGTSDTGELFF
>TRBJ1-1|TRBV3-1
CASSLRDRVAFF
>TRBJ1-1|TRBV20-1
CSARARGAGNTEAFF
>TRBJ1-2|TRBV9
CASQTEYSRKTYGYTF
>TRBJ2-6|TRBV8-2
CGSNSRITQSRANVLTF